This TCR beta chain was found in a study of Graves' ophthalmopathy and Graves' hyperthyroidism. Study conclusions and caveats: Detected in blood as well were most expanded thyroid clonotypes with frequency above 0.001.

Enrolled hyperthyroidism patients had a new diagnosis, a duration under 2 months, and an age of 18 to 65. This CDR3 comprises 16 residues. Germline CDR1 DFQATT, CDR2 SNEGSKA (reference sequence). V trimming: 3 bases; J trimming: 7 bases; junction bases outside the gene matches: 9. This clonotype was recorded at least ten times. The antigen remains unidentified. Using RNA transcripts, the TCR beta CDR3 regions were amplified. HTBI primers primed a first-round RT-PCR, and a second-round multiplex PCR followed. Each CDR3 protein is one row after TCRdb ran MiXCR on the multiplex PCR reads. The table lists approximately 540,000 distinct CDR3 sequences, roughly 39% of them singletons.

J is TRBJ1-6 and V is TRBV20-1; 10 nucleotides align to TRBD1. The material sequenced was peripheral blood or thyroid tissue (not recorded which). This TCR derives from an adult man with Graves' hyperthyroidism. In DNA form, the CDR3 reads TGCAGTGCTAGTCGCCCGGACAGGGGGACCAATTCACCCCTCCACTTT. Amino acids: CSASRPDRGTNSPLHF.